This TCR beta chain was retrieved from a study of cytomegalovirus exposure and HLA in healthy donors. With regard to this clone: Its antigen remains unidentified.

With 60 Vbeta and 13 Jbeta primers, the PCR was carried out. The data were produced by immunoSEQ multiplex PCR, yet TCRdb's version contains in-frame clones alone and is incomplete. The sample includes about 160,000 clones, roughly 73% of them seen just once. CDR1 is SGHVS and CDR2 is FQNEAQ in the germline V gene. Trimming at V came to 2 bases and at J to 1 base, leaving 9 bases not matched to a gene. This CDR3 is built from 19 residues. Regarding the study as a whole: The study carried out a later analysis of TCR beta sequences. It associated some 15,000 of them with specific HLA alleles at a false discovery rate of 0.05. Later on, an analysis found that several of the most significant clusters appeared to be linked to common viral pathogens, which included parvovirus B19. It is likely that the observed cluster of highly shared sequence variants was a sequencing artifact.

The sequencing sample was made of PBMCs. The V call is TRBV7-8, the J call TRBJ2-2, with 11 positions matching TRBD2. The TCR comes from a woman aged 25 to 39 in good health and CMV-seronegative. The CDR3 loop is CASSLKETSGVRNTGELFF. Here the CDR3 DNA reads TGTGCCAGCAGCTTAAAAGAGACTAGCGGGGTGAGGAACACCGGGGAGCTGTTTTTT.